The rows below give T cell receptor beta chains drawn from one sample of a study of chronic HIV infection and antiretroviral therapy. MiXCR was run by TCRdb on the 5' RACE reads, yielding one entry per CDR3 protein. The data contain some 37,000 distinct CDR3 sequences, 8% to 10% of them singletons. Sequencing was carried out using peripheral blood. All receptors derive from an adult who had HIV and had not received antiretroviral therapy, or was an uninfected healthy control (not recorded which). The CDR3 runs from the conserved cysteine through the conserved F or W. Fields, in order: D gene, J gene, clone size, V gene, CDR3 DNA, CDR3 protein. The D gene is left open where the match is weak. Size is stated for part of the rows, as once, few or many counts, or as a class when the clone is expanded.

>.|TRBJ2-7|many|TRBV28
TGTGCCAGCCGACCGGGACAACCACGGGAGCAGTACTTC
CASRPGQPREQYF
>.|TRBJ1-5|many|TRBV12-3/TRBV12-4
TGTGCCAGCAGTTTAGACAGCAATCAGCCCCAGCATTTT
CASSLDSNQPQHF
>TRBD2|TRBJ2-7|.|TRBV19
TGTGCCAGTAGTATTTCCGCTAGCGGGATGACCTACGAGCAGTACTTC
CASSISASGMTYEQYF
>.|TRBJ2-7|many|TRBV19
TGTGCCTCGAAACAAACGGGGCCCTACGAGCAGTACTTC
CASKQTGPYEQYF
>.|TRBJ2-1|.|TRBV28
TGTGCCAGCAGTTACTTGGGGGGTGAGCAGTTCTTC
CASSYLGGEQFF
>TRBD1|TRBJ2-7|.|TRBV27
TGTGCCAGCAGGAAGGGACAGGGGGCTTCCCCGGGCGAGCAGTACTTC
CASRKGQGASPGEQYF
>TRBD2|TRBJ2-2|many|TRBV25-1
TGTGCCAGCAGCCCGGGACTAGCGGGACACACCGGGGAGCTGTTTTTT
CASSPGLAGHTGELFF
>.|TRBJ2-3|few|TRBV2
TGTGCCAGCAGTGAACACATACGCACAGATACGCAGTATTTT
CASSEHIRTDTQYF
>.|TRBJ1-1|few|TRBV20-1
TGCAGTGCTAAGTACTCGTCCCGAGGAGCTTTCTTT
CSAKYSSRGAFF
>.|TRBJ2-7|many|TRBV27
TGTGCCAGCAGAGGGCAGGGACACTCCTACGAGCAGTACTTC
CASRGQGHSYEQYF
>TRBD2|TRBJ2-7|.|TRBV6-5
TGTGCCAGCATAAGAACTAGCGGTTCCTACGAGCAGTACTTC
CASIRTSGSYEQYF
>.|TRBJ2-5|few|TRBV24-1
TGTGCCACCAGTGACGTAGAGACCCAGTACTTC
CATSDVETQYF
>.|TRBJ1-3|many|TRBV4-2
TGTGCCAGCAGCCCAAACCCCCCGGCTCTAAGCTCTGGAAACACCATATATTTT
CASSPNPPALSSGNTIYF
>.|TRBJ1-5|few|TRBV28
TGTGCCAGCAGTTTTGCCACGGTCGATTTAAATCAGCCCCAGCATTTT
CASSFATVDLNQPQHF
>.|TRBJ2-7|many|TRBV29-1
TGCAGCGTCCCCCAGGGGTACGAGCAGTACTTC
CSVPQGYEQYF
>.|TRBJ1-6|many|TRBV6-5
TGTGCCAGCAGTTACCGGCAGCCTCGTGGACCCCTCCACTTT
CASSYRQPRGPLHF
>.|TRBJ2-3|many|TRBV4-3
TGCGCCAGCAGCCAAGGCTACACAACAATGAGCACAGATACGCAGTATTTT
CASSQGYTTMSTDTQYF
>.|TRBJ1-1|few|TRBV29-1
TGCAGCGCTATCGGCGGCTCCGGGACTGAAGCTTTCTTT
CSAIGGSGTEAFF
>.|TRBJ2-7|medium-sized|TRBV25-1
TGTGCCAGCAGAGTGGACAGCTCCTACGAGCAGTACTTC
CASRVDSSYEQYF
>TRBD1|TRBJ1-1|few|TRBV6-5
TGTGCCAGCAGTTACCGTGGAGGGGGCCTGTTCACTGAAGCTTTCTTT
CASSYRGGGLFTEAFF
>.|TRBJ2-2|many|TRBV5-1
TGCGCCAGCAGCTTGATACCGAACACCGGGGAGCTGTTTTTT
CASSLIPNTGELFF
>.|TRBJ2-1|many|TRBV14
TGTGCCAGCAGCCAAGTGACTGAGCAGTTCTTC
CASSQVTEQFF
>.|TRBJ2-5|few|TRBV14
TGTGCCAGCAGTCTAGACAGATCACAAGAGACCCAGTACTTC
CASSLDRSQETQYF
>TRBD1|TRBJ2-3|.|TRBV28
TGTGCCAGCAGTCCAGTACAGGGGACAGATACGCAGTATTTT
CASSPVQGTDTQYF
>.|TRBJ2-3|.|TRBV28
TGTGCCAGCAGATCGCCTGATACGCAGTATTTT
CASRSPDTQYF
>TRBD2|TRBJ2-1|many|TRBV9
TGTGCCAGCAGCCCCCACAGCGGGATTGGCAATGAGCAGTTCTTC
CASSPHSGIGNEQFF
>.|TRBJ2-5|many|TRBV7-3
TGTGCCAGCAGCTTAGGTTCACAGGGTTTAAAGACCCAGTACTTC
CASSLGSQGLKTQYF
>.|TRBJ1-5|few|TRBV7-8
TGTGCCAGCAGCCCGCAGGGGACAAATAATCAGCCCCAGCATTTT
CASSPQGTNNQPQHF
>TRBD1|TRBJ1-2|few|TRBV28
TGTGCCAGCAGTCCCCCGAGACAGGGGGCGCATTATGGCTACACCTTC
CASSPPRQGAHYGYTF
>.|TRBJ2-1|few|TRBV7-2
TGTGCCAGCAGCTTACAGGTAGCGAGCAATGAGCAGTTCTTC
CASSLQVASNEQFF
>.|TRBJ2-7|.|TRBV11-2
TGTGCCAGCAGCTTGGGACTCCTTCGCCGGGAGCAGTACTTC
CASSLGLLRREQYF